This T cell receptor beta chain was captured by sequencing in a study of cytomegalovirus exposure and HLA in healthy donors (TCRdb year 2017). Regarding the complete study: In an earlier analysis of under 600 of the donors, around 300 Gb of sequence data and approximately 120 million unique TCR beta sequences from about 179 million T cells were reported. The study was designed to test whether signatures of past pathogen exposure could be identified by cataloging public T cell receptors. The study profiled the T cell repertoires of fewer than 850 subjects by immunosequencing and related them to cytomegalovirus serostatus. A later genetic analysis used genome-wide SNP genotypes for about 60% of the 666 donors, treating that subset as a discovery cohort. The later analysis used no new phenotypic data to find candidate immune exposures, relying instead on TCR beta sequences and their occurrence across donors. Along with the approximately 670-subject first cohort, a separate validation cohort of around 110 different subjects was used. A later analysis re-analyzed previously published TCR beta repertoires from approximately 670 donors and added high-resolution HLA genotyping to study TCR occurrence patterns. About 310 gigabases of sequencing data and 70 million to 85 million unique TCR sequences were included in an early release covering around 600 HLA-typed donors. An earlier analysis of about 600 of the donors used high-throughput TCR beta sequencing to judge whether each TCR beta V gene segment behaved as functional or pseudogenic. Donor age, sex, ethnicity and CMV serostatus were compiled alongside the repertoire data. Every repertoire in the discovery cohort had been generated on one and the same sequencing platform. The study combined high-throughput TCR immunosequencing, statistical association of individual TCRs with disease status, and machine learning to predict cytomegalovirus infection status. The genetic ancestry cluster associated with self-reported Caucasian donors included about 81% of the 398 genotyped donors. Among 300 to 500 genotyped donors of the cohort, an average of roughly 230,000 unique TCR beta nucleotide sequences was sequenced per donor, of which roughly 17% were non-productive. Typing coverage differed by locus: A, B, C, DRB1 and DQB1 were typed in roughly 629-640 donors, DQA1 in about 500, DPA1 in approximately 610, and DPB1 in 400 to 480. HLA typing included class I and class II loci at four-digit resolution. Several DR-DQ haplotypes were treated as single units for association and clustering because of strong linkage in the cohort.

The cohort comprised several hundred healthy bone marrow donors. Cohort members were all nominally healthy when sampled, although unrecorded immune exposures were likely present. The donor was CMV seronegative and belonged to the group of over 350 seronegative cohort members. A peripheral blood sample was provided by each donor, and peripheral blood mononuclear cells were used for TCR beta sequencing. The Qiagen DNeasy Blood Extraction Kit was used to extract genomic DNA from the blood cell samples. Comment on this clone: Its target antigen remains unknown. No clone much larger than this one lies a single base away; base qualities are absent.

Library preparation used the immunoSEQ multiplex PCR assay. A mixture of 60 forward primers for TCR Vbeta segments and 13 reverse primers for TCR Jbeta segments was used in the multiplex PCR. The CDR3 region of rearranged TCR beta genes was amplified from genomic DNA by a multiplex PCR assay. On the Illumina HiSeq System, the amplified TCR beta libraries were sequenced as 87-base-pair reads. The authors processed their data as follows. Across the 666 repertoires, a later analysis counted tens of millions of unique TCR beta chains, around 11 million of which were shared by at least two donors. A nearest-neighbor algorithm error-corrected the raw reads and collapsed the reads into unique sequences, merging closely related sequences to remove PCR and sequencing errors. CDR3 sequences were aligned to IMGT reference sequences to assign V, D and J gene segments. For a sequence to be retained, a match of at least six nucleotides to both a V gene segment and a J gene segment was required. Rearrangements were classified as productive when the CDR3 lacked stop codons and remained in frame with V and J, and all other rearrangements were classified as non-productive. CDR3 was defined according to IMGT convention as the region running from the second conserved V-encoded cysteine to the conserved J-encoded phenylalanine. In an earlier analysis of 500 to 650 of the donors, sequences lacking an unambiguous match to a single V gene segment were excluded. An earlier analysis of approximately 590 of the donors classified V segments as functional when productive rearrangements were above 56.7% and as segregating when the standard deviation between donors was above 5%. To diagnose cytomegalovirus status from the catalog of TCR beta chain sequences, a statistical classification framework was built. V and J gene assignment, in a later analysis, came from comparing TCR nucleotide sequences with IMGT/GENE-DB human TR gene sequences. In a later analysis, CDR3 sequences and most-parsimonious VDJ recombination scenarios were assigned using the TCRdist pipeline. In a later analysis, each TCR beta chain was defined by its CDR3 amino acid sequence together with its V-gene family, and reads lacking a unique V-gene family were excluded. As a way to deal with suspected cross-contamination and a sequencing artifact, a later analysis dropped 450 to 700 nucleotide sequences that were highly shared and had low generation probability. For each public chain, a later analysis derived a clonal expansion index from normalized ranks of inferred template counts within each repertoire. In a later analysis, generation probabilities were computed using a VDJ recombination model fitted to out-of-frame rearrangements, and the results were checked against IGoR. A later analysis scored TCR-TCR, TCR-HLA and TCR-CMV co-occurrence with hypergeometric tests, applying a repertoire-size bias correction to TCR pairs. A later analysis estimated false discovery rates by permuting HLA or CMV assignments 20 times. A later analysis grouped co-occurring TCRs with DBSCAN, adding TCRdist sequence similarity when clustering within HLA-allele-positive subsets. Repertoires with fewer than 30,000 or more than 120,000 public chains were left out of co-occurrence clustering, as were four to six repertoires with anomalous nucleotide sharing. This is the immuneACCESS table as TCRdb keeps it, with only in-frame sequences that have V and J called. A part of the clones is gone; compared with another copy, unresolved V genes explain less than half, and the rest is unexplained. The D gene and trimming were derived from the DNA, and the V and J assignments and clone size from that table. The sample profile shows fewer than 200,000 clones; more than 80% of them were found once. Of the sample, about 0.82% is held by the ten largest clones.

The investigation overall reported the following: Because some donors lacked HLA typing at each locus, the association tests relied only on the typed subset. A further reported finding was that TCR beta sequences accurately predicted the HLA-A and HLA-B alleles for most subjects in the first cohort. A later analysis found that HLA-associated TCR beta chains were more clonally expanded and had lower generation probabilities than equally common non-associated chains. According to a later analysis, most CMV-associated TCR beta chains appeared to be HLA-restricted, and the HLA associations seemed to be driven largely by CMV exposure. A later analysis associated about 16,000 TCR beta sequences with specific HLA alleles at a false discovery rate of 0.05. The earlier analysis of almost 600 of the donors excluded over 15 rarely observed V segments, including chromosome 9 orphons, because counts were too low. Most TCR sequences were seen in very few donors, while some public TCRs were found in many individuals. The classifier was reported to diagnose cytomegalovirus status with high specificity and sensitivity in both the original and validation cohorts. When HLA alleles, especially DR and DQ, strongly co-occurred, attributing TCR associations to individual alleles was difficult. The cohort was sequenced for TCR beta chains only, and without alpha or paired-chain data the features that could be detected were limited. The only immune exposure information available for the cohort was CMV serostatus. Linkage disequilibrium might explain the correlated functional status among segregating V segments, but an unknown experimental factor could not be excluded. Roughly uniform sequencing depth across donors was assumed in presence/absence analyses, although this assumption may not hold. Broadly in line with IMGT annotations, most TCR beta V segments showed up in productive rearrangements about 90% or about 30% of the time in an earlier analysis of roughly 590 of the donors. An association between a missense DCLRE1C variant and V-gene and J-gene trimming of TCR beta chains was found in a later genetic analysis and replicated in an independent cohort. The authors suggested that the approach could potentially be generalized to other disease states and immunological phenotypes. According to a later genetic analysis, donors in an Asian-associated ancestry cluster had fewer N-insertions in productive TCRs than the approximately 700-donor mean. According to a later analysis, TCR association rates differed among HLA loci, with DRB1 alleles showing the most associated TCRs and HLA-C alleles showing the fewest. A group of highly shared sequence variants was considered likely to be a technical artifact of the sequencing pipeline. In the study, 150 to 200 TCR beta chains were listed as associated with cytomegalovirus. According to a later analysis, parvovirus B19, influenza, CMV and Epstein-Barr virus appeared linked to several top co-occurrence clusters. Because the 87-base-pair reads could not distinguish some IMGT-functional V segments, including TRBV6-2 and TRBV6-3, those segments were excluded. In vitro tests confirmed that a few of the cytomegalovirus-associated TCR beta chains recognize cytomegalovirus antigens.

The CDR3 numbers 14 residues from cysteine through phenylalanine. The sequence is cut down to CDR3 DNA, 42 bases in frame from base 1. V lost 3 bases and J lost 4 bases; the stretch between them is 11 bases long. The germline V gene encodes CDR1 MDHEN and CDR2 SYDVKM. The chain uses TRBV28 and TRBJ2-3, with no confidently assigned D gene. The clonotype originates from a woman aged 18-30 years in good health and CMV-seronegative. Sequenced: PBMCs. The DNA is TGTGCCAGCAGTTTCAAGCCCCCCCCAGATACGCAGTATTTT. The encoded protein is CASSFKPPPDTQYF.